These 2 T cell receptor beta chains originate from one sample sequenced in a study of blood T cell repertoires in COVID-19. The repertoire was sequenced with immunoSEQ multiplex PCR; TCRdb's copy has only in-frame clones and lacks some. The sample contains around 200,000 clones, 86% of which appear only once. Input material: PBMCs or T cells enriched from blood (not recorded which). These receptors were taken from a woman in her 40s with acute COVID-19.

This clone was found a few times. The chain recombines TRBV5-8 with TRBJ2-2; possible D gene TRBD2, 5 bases. Germline V lookup: CDR1 SGHTS, CDR2 YDEGEE. V gave up 4 bases and J gave up 1 base, with 14 bases separating them. CDR3 length: 16 residues. CDR3 DNA: TGTGCCAGCAGCCTAGTAGGAGCGGAGAACACCGGGGAGCTGTTTTTT. This encodes CASSLVGAENTGELFF. Drawing the rest from reference TRBV5-8 and TRBJ2-2, the complete variable domain is EAGVTQSPTHLIKTRGQQATLRCSPISGHTSVYWYQQALGLGLQFLLWYDEGEERNRGNFPPRFSGRQFPNYSSELNVNALELEDSALYLCASSLVGAENTGELFFGEGSRLTVL.

This clone was counted between two and nine times. The same CDR3 can be traced to other DNA sequences in this sample. The rearrangement joins TRBV18 to TRBJ1-2; TRBD1 might be the D (6 bases). The CDR3 loop spans 13 amino acids. Germline values: CDR1 KGHSH, CDR2 LQKENI. V dropped 3 bases and J dropped 2 bases, with 7 bases sitting between them. CDR3 region: CASSPDSNYGYTF. For the CDR3, the DNA is TGTGCCAGCTCACCGGACAGCAACTATGGCTACACCTTC.